A selection of T cell receptor beta chains follows, all from one sample in a study of blood T cell repertoires in COVID-19. Generated by immunoSEQ multiplex PCR, the TCRdb table keeps only in-frame clones and is missing some. This sample has 97,000 or so clones, with roughly 87% found just once. What was sequenced was peripheral blood. These receptors were collected from a woman aged 45-59 years with COVID-19, enrolled during active disease. CDR3s include the opening cysteine and the closing phenylalanine or tryptophan. The order of the fields is J gene, V gene, clone size, D gene, CDR3 protein, CDR3 DNA. The D gene is left open where the match is weak. A clone size is listed for some rows: how often the clone was seen (once, few, many), or a class if it is expanded.

TRBJ2-3 | TRBV3-1/TRBV3-2 | - | - | CASSTTRDGTQYF | TGTGCCAGCAGCACTACTAGAGATGGGACGCAGTATTTT
TRBJ1-1 | TRBV2 | - | TRBD1 | CASSAHRGGTEAFF | TGTGCCAGCAGCGCTCACAGGGGTGGCACTGAAGCTTTCTTT
TRBJ1-2 | TRBV5-6 | - | - | CASSKRLDGYTF | TGTGCCAGCAGCAAACGACTGGATGGCTACACCTTC
TRBJ2-5 | TRBV7-9 | - | - | CASSLGQGSTETQYF | TGTGCCAGCAGCTTAGGGCAGGGTAGCACAGAGACCCAGTACTTC
TRBJ1-6 | TRBV6-5 | - | - | CASSYSLSGGNSPLHF | TGTGCCAGCAGTTACTCGTTATCCGGGGGGAATTCACCCCTCCACTTT
TRBJ1-5 | TRBV28 | - | TRBD1 | CASSHWTGDSNQPQHF | TGTGCCAGCAGTCACTGGACAGGAGATAGCAATCAGCCCCAGCATTTT
TRBJ2-7 | TRBV12-3/TRBV12-4 | - | TRBD1 | CASRGTETYEQYF | TGTGCCAGCAGGGGGACAGAGACCTACGAGCAGTACTTC
TRBJ1-1 | TRBV10-1 | - | - | CASSESKFDSRTRMNTEAFF | TGCGCCAGCAGTGAGTCGAAATTTGATAGCAGGACTAGAATGAACACTGAAGCTTTCTTT
TRBJ2-5 | TRBV7-2 | - | - | CASSLSSFFESQETQYF | TGTGCCAGCAGCTTATCATCTTTTTTCGAGTCCCAAGAGACCCAGTACTTC
TRBJ2-2 | TRBV9 | - | - | CASSSPTNTGELFF | TGTGCCAGCAGTTCCCCAACGAACACCGGGGAGCTGTTTTTT
TRBJ1-3 | TRBV28 | - | TRBD1 | CASDKVSGTDGNTIYF | TGTGCCAGCGACAAAGTATCTGGGACAGATGGAAACACCATATATTTT
TRBJ1-3 | TRBV2 | - | - | CASSEWGAGNTIYF | TGTGCCAGCAGTGAGTGGGGCGCTGGAAACACCATATATTTT
TRBJ1-1 | TRBV3-1/TRBV3-2 | - | TRBD1 | CASSPNGQGARTEAFF | TGTGCCAGCAGCCCTAATGGACAGGGGGCGAGGACTGAAGCTTTCTTT
TRBJ1-2 | TRBV28 | - | TRBD1 | CASSGEDRGGTVYGYTF | TGTGCCAGCAGTGGAGAGGACAGGGGGGGGACGGTCTATGGCTACACCTTC
TRBJ2-3 | TRBV6-5 | - | - | CASSSESDLATQYF | TGTGCCAGCAGTTCCGAATCCGACTTGGCTACGCAGTATTTT
TRBJ2-2 | TRBV6-5 | - | - | CASTLASLTGELFF | TGTGCCAGCACTCTAGCGTCGCTCACCGGGGAGCTGTTTTTT
TRBJ1-6 | TRBV13 | - | - | CASSQLRFANSPLHF | TGTGCCAGCAGCCAACTCAGGTTTGCGAATTCACCCCTCCACTTT
TRBJ1-2 | TRBV30 | - | TRBD1 | CAWSRDRPRGYTF | TGTGCCTGGAGCCGGGACAGGCCGCGTGGCTACACCTTC
TRBJ2-2 | TRBV2 | - | TRBD2 | CASSAYLAGGPAGELFF | TGTGCCAGCAGTGCTTACCTAGCGGGGGGGCCGGCCGGGGAGCTGTTTTTT
TRBJ2-7 | TRBV9 | - | - | CASSVDGGHEQYF | TGTGCCAGCAGCGTAGATGGGGGCCACGAGCAGTACTTC
TRBJ1-5 | TRBV30 | - | - | CVWSVSADSSNQPQHF | TGTGTCTGGAGTGTATCCGCTGACAGTAGCAATCAGCCCCAGCATTTT
TRBJ2-1 | TRBV5-4 | - | TRBD2 | CASSPYLAGGGGTNEQFF | TGTGCCAGCAGCCCATACCTCGCTGGCGGGGGGGGCACCAATGAGCAGTTCTTC
TRBJ1-1 | TRBV29-1 | - | TRBD1 | CSVGSGQGAEAFF | TGCAGCGTTGGGTCCGGACAGGGTGCTGAAGCTTTCTTT
TRBJ1-2 | TRBV11-3 | - | TRBD1 | CASSWTGGNYGYTF | TGTGCCAGCTCTTGGACAGGAGGGAACTATGGCTACACCTTC
TRBJ2-5 | TRBV27 | once | TRBD1 | CASSFNRGRGTQYF | TGTGCCAGCAGTTTTAACAGGGGTCGTGGGACCCAGTACTTC
TRBJ1-2 | TRBV7-2 | - | TRBD1 | CASSLWVLAGGDYGYTF | TGTGCCAGCAGCTTATGGGTCCTGGCAGGGGGCGACTATGGCTACACCTTC
TRBJ1-6 | TRBV7-9 | few | TRBD1 | CASRTDRGRGSPLHF | TGTGCCAGCAGGACCGACAGGGGCAGGGGTTCACCCCTCCACTTT
TRBJ2-7 | TRBV6-5 | - | TRBD2 | CASSLAGGYEQYF | TGTGCCTCGTCCCTAGCGGGGGGCTACGAGCAGTACTTC
TRBJ2-7 | TRBV10-3 | - | TRBD2 | CAISDARLAGDYEQYF | TGTGCCATCAGTGACGCCCGACTAGCGGGGGATTACGAGCAGTACTTC
TRBJ1-2 | TRBV18 | - | TRBD1 | CASSPPGQGAFYGYTF | TGTGCCAGCTCACCCCCGGGACAGGGGGCTTTCTATGGCTACACCTTC
TRBJ2-3 | TRBV6-5 | - | TRBD1 | CAISTGITDTQYF | TGTGCCATCTCGACAGGGATCACAGATACGCAGTATTTT
TRBJ1-3 | TRBV7-2 | - | - | CASSFLRTASGNTIYF | TGTGCCAGCAGCTTCCTACGAACAGCATCTGGAAACACCATATATTTT
TRBJ2-7 | TRBV14 | once | TRBD1 | CASSRTGPTYEQYF | TGTGCCAGCAGCCGGACAGGGCCAACCTACGAGCAGTACTTC
TRBJ1-4 | TRBV19 | once | TRBD1 | CASRPGQGLGNEKLFF | TGTGCCAGTAGACCGGGACAGGGTTTGGGGAATGAAAAACTGTTTTTT
TRBJ2-3 | TRBV3-1/TRBV3-2 | - | TRBD2 | CASSQPSGGPGTDTQYF | TGTGCCAGCAGCCAACCTAGCGGGGGGCCGGGTACAGATACGCAGTATTTT
TRBJ2-3 | TRBV24-1 | - | - | CATSDHRVTDTQYF | TGTGCCACCAGTGACCACAGGGTCACAGATACGCAGTATTTT
TRBJ2-1 | TRBV11-3 | - | - | CASSLQDGNEQFF | TGTGCCAGCAGCTTGCAGGATGGGAATGAGCAGTTCTTC
TRBJ2-5 | TRBV4-2 | - | - | CASSQSIGWEETQYF | TGTGCCAGCAGCCAGTCAATCGGGTGGGAAGAGACCCAGTACTTC
TRBJ2-7 | TRBV16 | - | TRBD1 | CASSQNPGTGGYEQYF | TGTGCCAGCAGCCAAAACCCTGGGACAGGGGGTTACGAGCAGTACTTC
TRBJ2-3 | TRBV6-1 | once | TRBD1 | CASSEGTGWSDTQYF | TGTGCCAGCAGTGAAGGGACAGGGTGGTCAGATACGCAGTATTTT
TRBJ1-1 | TRBV27 | - | - | CASSFADMNTEAFF | TGTGCCAGCAGTTTCGCCGACATGAACACTGAAGCTTTCTTT
TRBJ2-2 | TRBV6-6 | - | - | CASTKRQANTGELFF | TGTGCCAGCACCAAGCGGCAGGCAAACACCGGGGAGCTGTTTTTT
TRBJ1-5 | TRBV6-5 | - | TRBD1 | CASSSTGFNQPQHF | TGTGCCAGCAGTTCGACAGGGTTTAATCAGCCCCAGCATTTT
TRBJ1-6 | TRBV5-5 | once | - | CASSLSTGSRSPLHF | TGTGCCAGCAGCTTGTCTACGGGATCGCGGTCACCCCTCCACTTT
TRBJ1-2 | TRBV7-2 | - | TRBD1 | CASRPTGVGDGYTF | TGTGCCAGCAGGCCGACAGGGGTTGGGGATGGCTACACCTTC
TRBJ2-7 | TRBV5-8 | - | TRBD1 | CASSSTGTELFYEQYF | TGTGCCAGCAGCTCGACCGGGACAGAGCTTTTCTACGAGCAGTACTTC
TRBJ2-1 | TRBV2 | - | TRBD1 | CASTTQGAYNEQFF | TGTGCCAGCACCACCCAGGGGGCCTACAATGAGCAGTTCTTC
TRBJ2-3 | TRBV7-8 | - | TRBD1 | CASSREDRVTDTQYF | TGTGCCAGCAGCCGAGAAGACAGGGTCACAGATACGCAGTATTTT
TRBJ2-2 | TRBV27 | - | - | CASSPNSKYTGELFF | TGTGCCAGCAGCCCCAACTCCAAGTACACCGGGGAGCTGTTTTTT
TRBJ1-1 | TRBV7-2 | - | - | CASSFGRANTEAFF | TGTGCCAGCAGCTTTGGGCGGGCGAACACTGAAGCTTTCTTT
TRBJ2-7 | TRBV20-1 | - | - | CSASAGWDEQYF | TGCAGTGCTAGTGCGGGGTGGGATGAGCAGTACTTC
TRBJ1-5 | TRBV28 | - | - | CASTDYSNQPQHF | TGTGCCAGCACAGACTATAGCAATCAGCCCCAGCATTTT
TRBJ2-5 | TRBV3-1/TRBV3-2 | - | TRBD2 | CASSTKGGGGRETQYF | TGTGCCAGCAGCACAAAGGGCGGGGGGGGTCGAGAGACCCAGTACTTC
TRBJ1-2 | TRBV9 | - | - | CASSGPGTAYGYTF | TGTGCCAGCAGTGGACCCGGGACTGCTTATGGCTACACCTTC
TRBJ2-7 | TRBV9 | - | TRBD2 | CASSLAAGVHEQYF | TGTGCCAGCAGCCTCGCCGCGGGGGTGCACGAGCAGTACTTC